This entry lists 25 T cell receptor beta chains sequenced from one sample in a study of CD8 T cells in Susac syndrome. Random hexamers served to reverse transcribe roughly 0.5 to 1 ug RNA. TCRdb ran MiXCR on the immunoSEQ multiplex PCR reads and lists one entry per CDR3 protein. The data contain 200,000 to 250,000 distinct CDR3 sequences, around nine tenths of them seen just once; the ten biggest clones take up approximately 0.13%. The sample comprised CD8+ T cells from PBMCs. Source of these receptors: a human donor with multiple sclerosis.

This chain connects TRBV12-3 or TRBV12-4 to TRBJ2-7, with D unclear. Trimming removed 1 base at V and 0 bases at J, with 10 bases between. CDR3 length: 15 residues. The DNA of the CDR3 is TGTGCCAGCAGTTTAGGCAGGCCTAGCTCCTACGAGCAGTACTTC. Translation gives CASSLGRPSSYEQYF.

The chain carries TRBV5-1 and TRBJ1-2, with 7 bases fitting TRBD1. This CDR3 contains 14 residues. The trim removed 5 bases at V and 6 bases at J, leaving 10 bases unmatched. In germline, CDR1 is SGHRS, CDR2 YFSETQ. The CDR3 spells CASRNPTGFDGYTF. CDR3 DNA: TGCGCCAGCAGGAACCCGACAGGGTTCGATGGCTACACCTTC.

The rearrangement links TRBV21-1 to TRBJ1-5; TRBD1 is the table's D call, not checked against the DNA. TRBV21-1 is marked as a pseudogene. The CDR3 consists of 18 residues. Here the CDR3 reads CASSHSQRCGRDNQPQHF. DNA of the CDR3: TGTGCCAGCAGCCATTCCCAACGCTGCGGACGGGACAATCAGCCCCAGCATTTT.

The chain carries TRBV7-9 and TRBJ2-5, with TRBD2 as a possible D gene (5 bases). The V gene's germline CDR1 is SEHNR and CDR2 FQNEAQ (reference sequence). V lost 3 bases and J lost 5, with 22 bases in between. The CDR3 is made up of 17 amino acids. CDR3 sequence: CASSFAPRLALQETQYF. CDR3 coding DNA: TGTGCCAGCAGCTTTGCCCCACGTCTAGCCCTCCAGGAGACCCAGTACTTC.

The chain carries TRBV9 and TRBJ1-2; D is possibly TRBD1 (6 bases). Trimming pared 3 bases from V and 4 bases from J, leaving 19 bases between. The CDR3 spans 16 residues. Germline V gives CDR1 SGDLS, CDR2 YYNGEE. The CDR3 here is CASSAEGGAGPYGYTF. CDR3 DNA sequence: TGTGCCAGCAGCGCGGAAGGGGGGGCGGGACCCTATGGCTACACCTTC.

The chain uses TRBV12-3 or TRBV12-4 and TRBJ2-2; either TRBD1 or TRBD2 may supply D (5 bases each). V lost 4 bases to trimming and J lost 7 bases, with 13 bases between them. The CDR3 sequence is 14 residues long. CDR3 amino acids: CASSSSGSVGELFF. In nucleotides, the CDR3 is TGTGCCAGCAGTTCATCAGGGAGCGTCGGGGAGCTGTTTTTT.

V is TRBV20-1 and J is TRBJ2-7; 7 bases align to TRBD1. This CDR3 contains 13 residues. CDR1 is DFQATT and CDR2 is SNEGSKA in the germline V gene (reference sequence). V lost 6 bases to trimming and J lost 3 bases; unmatched junction nucleotides: 8. This chain's CDR3 is CSAEGASGYEQYF. CDR3 nucleotides: TGCAGTGCCGAGGGGGCCAGTGGCTACGAGCAGTACTTC.

The rearrangement links TRBV18 to TRBJ2-7; D is ambiguous. Looked up from germline, CDR1 is KGHSH and CDR2 is LQKENI. Trimming stripped 5 bases from V and 2 bases from J, with 7 bases between. CDR3 size: 12 residues. The CDR3 here is CASSGPTYEQYF. The CDR3 nucleotides are TGTGCCAGCTCAGGACCTACCTACGAGCAGTACTTC.

The chain has TRBV6-5 and TRBJ2-5; the match to TRBD2 covers 14 bases. V lost 0 bases and J lost 3; bases outside the gene matches: 3. CDR3 length: 17 residues. CDR1 and CDR2 (germline): MNHEY, SVGAGI. The CDR3 sequence: CASSYSWTSGGKETQYF. CDR3 nucleotide sequence: TGTGCCAGCAGTTACTCGTGGACTAGCGGGGGGAAAGAGACCCAGTACTTC.

The rearrangement uses TRBV20-1 and TRBJ2-1, with 9 bases fitting TRBD2. V dropped 0 bases and J dropped 6; count of bases not matched to a gene: 6. The CDR3 has 15 amino acids. The germline CDR1 and CDR2 sequences are DFQATT and SNEGSKA (reference sequence). CDR3 nucleotide sequence: TGCAGTGCTAGAGATGGGGCGGGAGGGGGCAATGAGCAGTTCTTC. This gives the protein CSARDGAGGGNEQFF.

The chain couples TRBV4-3 to TRBJ2-3; 9 bases fit TRBD2. The germline CDR1 and CDR2 sequences are LGHNA and YSLEER. The CDR3 is 19 residues long. Unmatched junction bases numbered 14, after V lost 2 bases and J lost 2 bases. CDR3 amino acids: CASSQRAVAGAPATDTQYF. The CDR3 DNA follows: TGCGCCAGCAGCCAACGAGCGGTAGCGGGAGCCCCGGCCACAGATACGCAGTATTTT.

Regarding this clonotype: No DNA is shown, since the ends of the CDR3 on it are uncertain; the CDR3 is the one TCRdb lists. This rearrangement joins TRBV21-1 to TRBJ1-5. TRBV21-1 counts as a pseudogene. A total of 19 residues make up the CDR3, ends included. CDR3 protein: CASTYVGWGYGASNQPQHF.

The V call is TRBV11-2, the J call TRBJ1-5; weak D call: TRBD1 (5 bases). The germline gives CDR1 SGHAT, CDR2 FQNNGV. There are 15 residues in the CDR3. V lost 4 bases to trimming and J lost 2 bases, with 12 bases between them. The CDR3: CASSSGWGGNQPQHF. CDR3 DNA: TGTGCCAGCAGCTCCGGATGGGGGGGCAATCAGCCCCAGCATTTT.

DNA for the CDR3: TGTGCCAGTAGTGCAATGGGCCAGGGGGCGGAGACCCAGTACTTC. It encodes CASSAMGQGAETQYF. This sequence joins TRBV19 and TRBJ2-5, with 8 bases that match TRBD1. V shed 5 bases and J 5 bases; nucleotides not matched to a gene: 10. CDR3 size: 15 residues. Per the germline V gene, CDR1 is LNHDA and CDR2 is SQIVND (reference sequence). The whole variable domain, remainder taken from reference TRBV19 and TRBJ2-5, is DGGITQSPKYLFRKEGQNVTLSCEQNLNHDAMYWYRQDPGQGLRLIYYSQIVNDFQKGDIAEGYSVSREKKESFPLTVTSAQKNPTAFYLCASSAMGQGAETQYFGPGTRLLVL.

CDR3 bases: TGTGCCAGCACCCCTACCATCCCGGGACAGGGAGGGACTGAAGCTTTCTTT. Its protein is CASTPTIPGQGGTEAFF. The chain couples TRBV7-2 to TRBJ1-1; the match to TRBD1 covers 9 bases. Trimming removed 7 bases from V and 5 bases from J; junction bases left unmatched: 17. The germline CDR1 and CDR2 sequences are SGHTA and FQGNSA. The CDR3 has 17 residues.

V and J are TRBV9 and TRBJ2-2; D uncertain. Trimming shortened V by 4 bases and J by 4 bases, and 11 bases separated the two germline ends. This CDR3 has 14 amino acids. Germline-derived CDR1 and CDR2 are SGDLS and YYNGEE. The CDR3 nucleotides read TGTGCCAGCAGCAGGTCGTCGGCCACCGGGGAGCTGTTTTTT. This sequence encodes CASSRSSATGELFF.

The chain is built from TRBV7-2 and TRBJ2-5; D unclear. Trimming removed 1 base at V and 7 bases at J, with 22 bases between. Germline CDR1 is SGHTA and CDR2 is FQGNSA. The CDR3 has 17 residues. The CDR3, as DNA: TGTGCCAGCAGCTTAGAGGTTCGGAACAGAGTCTGGGGGACCCAGTACTTC. The encoded protein is CASSLEVRNRVWGTQYF.

The chain joins TRBV9 to TRBJ1-4; 7 bases line up with TRBD1. The CDR3 has 14 residues. Germline CDR1 and CDR2: SGDLS and YYNGEE. V lost 3 bases to trimming and J lost 8 bases; unmatched junction nucleotides: 7. CDR3 loop: CASSAPGQTEKLFF. CDR3 coding DNA: TGTGCCAGCAGCGCCCCGGGACAGACCGAAAAACTGTTTTTT.

CDR3 in amino acids: CASSLGLAAQETQYF. Written as DNA, the CDR3 is TGTGCCAGCAGCTTAGGACTGGCGGCCCAAGAGACCCAGTACTTC. The chain recombines TRBV11-2 with TRBJ2-5; D is undetermined. Germline V gives CDR1 SGHAT, CDR2 FQNNGV. Trimming stripped 1 base from V and 1 base from J, with 10 bases between. The CDR3 totals 15 residues.

V usage is TRBV20-1 and J usage is TRBJ2-3, with 7 bases lining up with TRBD2. V was pared by 4 bases and J by 14 bases, with 18 bases of the junction left unmatched. Per germline, CDR1 DFQATT and CDR2 SNEGSKA (reference sequence). CDR3 length equals 14 residues. CDR3 sequence: CSAKSGEWALGVYF. The DNA for the CDR3 is TGCAGTGCTAAAAGCGGGGAATGGGCCCTAGGGGTGTATTTT.

The chain uses TRBV21-1 and TRBJ2-7; the DNA was not compared with TRBD1, the D call given in the table. TRBV21-1 counts as a pseudogene. The CDR3 runs 11 residues. Here the CDR3 DNA reads TGTGCCAGCGGGGGGCCGGACGAGCAGTACTTC. Amino acids: CASGGPDEQYF.

The V gene is TRBV6-5, the J gene TRBJ1-5; D gene ambiguous. The CDR3 runs to 16 residues. V was trimmed by 2 bases and J by 2 bases, leaving 13 bases between them. Germline V gene sequence: CDR1 MNHEY, CDR2 SVGAGI. CDR3 bases: TGTGCCAGCAGTTACGGACCTGTAGGTGGCAATCAGCCCCAGCATTTT. Encoded protein: CASSYGPVGGNQPQHF.

This chain uses TRBV5-4 with TRBJ2-2; D is possibly TRBD2 (6 bases). The V and J ends lost 5 bases and 1 base respectively, with 12 bases between them. The CDR3 runs 15 residues. The germline gives CDR1 SGHNT, CDR2 YYREEE (reference sequence). CDR3 DNA sequence: TGTGCCAGCAGTTCGATGGGGGGGAACACCGGGGAGCTGTTTTTT. It specifies CASSSMGGNTGELFF.

The CDR3 loop reads CASSYTGTSGSTDTGELFF. The CDR3 nucleotides are TGTGCCAGCAGTTACACTGGGACTAGCGGGAGTACTGACACCGGGGAGCTGTTTTTT. The chain uses TRBV6-2 or TRBV6-3 and TRBJ2-2, with 14 bases that match TRBD2. Germline V gives CDR1 MNHEY, CDR2 SVGEGT. With V trimmed by 2 bases and J by 3 bases, 8 bases remained unmatched. The CDR3 runs to 19 residues.

The chain links TRBV27 to TRBJ2-7, with D maybe TRBD1 (6 bases). Trimming pared 6 bases from V and 7 bases from J, leaving 16 bases between. In germline, CDR1 is MNHEY, CDR2 SMNVEV (reference sequence). The CDR3 is 13 residues long. The CDR3: CASSVWPGQEQYF. The CDR3 bases are TGTGCCAGCAGCGTTTGGCCCGGACAGGAGCAGTACTTC.